This entry describes one T cell receptor (beta chain). Germline trimming cut 1 base from V and 2 bases from J; bases unmatched to any gene: 2. Germline V lookup: CDR1 LGHNA, CDR2 YNFKEQ. There are 16 residues in the CDR3. This entry comes from a study of identical twins. MiXCR, applied by TCRdb to the 5' RACE reads, yields one record per CDR3 protein. The table lists some 440,000 distinct CDR3 sequences, approximately 24% of them singletons. These records were also assigned to another study, of T cells expressing NK-cell markers.

This sequence joins TRBV4-2 and TRBJ2-5, with 12 bases lining up with TRBD1. What was sequenced was CD4+ T cells sorted from blood. This clonotype originated in a woman aged 18 to 35 in good health. In DNA form, the CDR3 reads TGTGCCAGCAGCCAAGTGGGACAGGGGGCTCAAGAGACCCAGTACTTC. It specifies CASSQVGQGAQETQYF.